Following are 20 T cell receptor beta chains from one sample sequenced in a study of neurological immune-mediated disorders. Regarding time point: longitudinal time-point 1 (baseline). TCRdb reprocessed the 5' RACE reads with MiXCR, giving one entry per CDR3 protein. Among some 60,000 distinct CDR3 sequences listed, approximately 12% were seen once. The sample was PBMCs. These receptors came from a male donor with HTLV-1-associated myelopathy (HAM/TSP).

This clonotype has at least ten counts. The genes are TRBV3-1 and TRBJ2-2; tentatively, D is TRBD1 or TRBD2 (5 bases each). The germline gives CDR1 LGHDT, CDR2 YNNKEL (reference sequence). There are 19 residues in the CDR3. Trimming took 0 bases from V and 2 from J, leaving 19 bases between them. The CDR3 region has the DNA TGTGCCAGCAGCCAAGATTGGGGACCCATAAAATCTAACACCGGGGAGCTGTTTTTT. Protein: CASSQDWGPIKSNTGELFF.

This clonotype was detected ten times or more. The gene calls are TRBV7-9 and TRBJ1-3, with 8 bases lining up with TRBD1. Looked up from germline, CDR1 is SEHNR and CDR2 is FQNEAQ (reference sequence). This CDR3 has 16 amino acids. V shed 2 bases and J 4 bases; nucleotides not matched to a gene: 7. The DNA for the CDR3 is TGTGCCAGCAGCTTATTCGGACAGGGCCCAGGAAACACCATATATTTT. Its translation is CASSLFGQGPGNTIYF.

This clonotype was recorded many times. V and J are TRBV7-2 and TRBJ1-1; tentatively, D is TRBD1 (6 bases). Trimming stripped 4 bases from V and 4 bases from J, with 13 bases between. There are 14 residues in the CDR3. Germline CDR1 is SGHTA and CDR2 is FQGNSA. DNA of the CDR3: TGTGCCAGCAGCTATTGGGGGGGCAGCACTGAAGCTTTCTTT. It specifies CASSYWGGSTEAFF.

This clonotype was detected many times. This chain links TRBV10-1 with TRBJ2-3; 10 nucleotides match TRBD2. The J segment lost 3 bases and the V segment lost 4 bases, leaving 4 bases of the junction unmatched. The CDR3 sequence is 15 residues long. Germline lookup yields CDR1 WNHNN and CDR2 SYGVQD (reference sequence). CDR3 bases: TGCGCCAGCAGTGGGAGCGGGGGGGAAACAGATACGCAGTATTTT. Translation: CASSGSGGETDTQYF.

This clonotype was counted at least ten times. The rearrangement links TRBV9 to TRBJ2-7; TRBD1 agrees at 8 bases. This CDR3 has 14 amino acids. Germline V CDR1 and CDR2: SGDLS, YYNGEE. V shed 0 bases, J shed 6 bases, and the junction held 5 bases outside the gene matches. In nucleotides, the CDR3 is TGTGCCAGCAGCGTAGGTGCGACAGGGGCCGAGCAGTACTTC. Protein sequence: CASSVGATGAEQYF.

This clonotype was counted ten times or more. The CDR3 bases are TGTGCCAGCAGTTTAGGGACAGGGGGCTATCAGCCCCAGCATTTT. As protein: CASSLGTGGYQPQHF. This chain connects TRBV27 to TRBJ1-5, with 12 bases that match TRBD1. This CDR3 region has 15 residues. The germline gives CDR1 MNHEY, CDR2 SMNVEV (reference sequence). The trim removed 2 bases at V and 5 bases at J, leaving 1 base unmatched.

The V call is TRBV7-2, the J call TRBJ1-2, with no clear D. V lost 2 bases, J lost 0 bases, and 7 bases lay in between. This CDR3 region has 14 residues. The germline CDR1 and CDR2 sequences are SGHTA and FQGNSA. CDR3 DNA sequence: TGTGCCAGCAGCTTAAACACAGCTAACTATGGCTACACCTTC. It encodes CASSLNTANYGYTF. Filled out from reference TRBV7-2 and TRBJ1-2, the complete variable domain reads GAGVSQSPSNKVTEKGKDVELRCDPISGHTALYWYRQSLGQGLEFLIYFQGNSAPDKSGLPSDRFSAERTGGSVSTLTIQRTQQEDSAVYLCASSLNTANYGYTFGSGTRLTVV.

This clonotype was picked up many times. CDR3: CSASVPSAIRETQYF. CDR3 bases: TGCAGTGCTAGCGTCCCTAGCGCGATAAGGGAGACCCAGTACTTC. This chain links TRBV20-1 with TRBJ2-5; possibly TRBD2 for D (6 bases). CDR1 DFQATT and CDR2 SNEGSKA come from the germline V gene (reference sequence). With 3 bases removed from V and 5 bases from J, the gap between germline ends came to 19 bases. This CDR3 region has 15 residues.

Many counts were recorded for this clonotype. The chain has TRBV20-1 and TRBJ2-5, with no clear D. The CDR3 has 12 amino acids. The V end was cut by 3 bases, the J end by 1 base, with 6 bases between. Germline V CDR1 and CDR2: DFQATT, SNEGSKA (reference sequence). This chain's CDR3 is CSASQTQETQYF. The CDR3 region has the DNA TGCAGTGCTAGTCAAACCCAAGAGACCCAGTACTTC.

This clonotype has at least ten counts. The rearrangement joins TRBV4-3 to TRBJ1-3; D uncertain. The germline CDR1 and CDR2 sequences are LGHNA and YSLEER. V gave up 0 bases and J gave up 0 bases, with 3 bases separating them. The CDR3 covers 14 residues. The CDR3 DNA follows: TGCGCCAGCAGCCAAGAGAGCTCTGGAAACACCATATATTTT. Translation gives CASSQESSGNTIYF.

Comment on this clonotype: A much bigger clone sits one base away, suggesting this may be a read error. In DNA form, the CDR3 reads TGCGCCAGCAGCTTGGCCGGTGGAAGCATTCAGCCCCAGCATTTT. Its protein is CASSLAGGSIQPQHF. The chain carries TRBV5-1 and TRBJ1-5; D not resolved. CDR3 length equals 15 residues. Germline V gene lookup returns CDR1 SGHRS and CDR2 YFSETQ.

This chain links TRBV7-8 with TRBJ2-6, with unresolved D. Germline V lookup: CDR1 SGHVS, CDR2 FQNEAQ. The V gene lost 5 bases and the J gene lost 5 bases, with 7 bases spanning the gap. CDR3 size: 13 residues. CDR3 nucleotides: TGTGCCAGCAGCCTTAGTTGGGCCAACGTCCTGACTTTC. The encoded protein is CASSLSWANVLTF.

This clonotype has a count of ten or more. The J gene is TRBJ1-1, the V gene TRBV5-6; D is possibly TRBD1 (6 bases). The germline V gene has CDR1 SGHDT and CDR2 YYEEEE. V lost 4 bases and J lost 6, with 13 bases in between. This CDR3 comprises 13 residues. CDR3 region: CASSRWGAPEAFF. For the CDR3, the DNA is TGTGCCAGCAGCCGGTGGGGGGCCCCTGAAGCTTTCTTT. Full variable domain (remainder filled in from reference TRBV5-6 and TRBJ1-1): DAGVTQSPTHLIKTRGQQVTLRCSPKSGHDTVSWYQQALGQGPQFIFQYYEEEERQRGNFPDRFSGHQFPNYSSELNVNALLLGDSALYLCASSRWGAPEAFFGQGTRLTVV.

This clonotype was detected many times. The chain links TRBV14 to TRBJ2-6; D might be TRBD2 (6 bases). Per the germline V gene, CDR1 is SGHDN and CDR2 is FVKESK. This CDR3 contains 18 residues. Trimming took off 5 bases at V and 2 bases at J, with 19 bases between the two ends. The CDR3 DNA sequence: TGTGCCAGCAGCTTAAGCGGGCCCCTTCTTACTGGGGCCAACGTCCTGACTTTC. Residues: CASSLSGPLLTGANVLTF.

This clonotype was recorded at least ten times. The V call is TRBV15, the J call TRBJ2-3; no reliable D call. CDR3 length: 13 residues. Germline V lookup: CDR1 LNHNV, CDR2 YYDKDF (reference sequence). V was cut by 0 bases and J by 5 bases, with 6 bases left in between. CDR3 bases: TGTGCCACCAGCAGAGATTCGCAAGATACGCAGTATTTT. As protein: CATSRDSQDTQYF.

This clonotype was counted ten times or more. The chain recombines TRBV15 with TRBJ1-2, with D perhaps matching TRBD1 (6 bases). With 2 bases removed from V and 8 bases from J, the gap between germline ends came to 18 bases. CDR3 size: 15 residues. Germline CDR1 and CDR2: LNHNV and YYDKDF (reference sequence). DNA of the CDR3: TGTGCCACCAGCAGACTGATAGGGACAAATAACGGCTACACCTTC. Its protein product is CATSRLIGTNNGYTF.

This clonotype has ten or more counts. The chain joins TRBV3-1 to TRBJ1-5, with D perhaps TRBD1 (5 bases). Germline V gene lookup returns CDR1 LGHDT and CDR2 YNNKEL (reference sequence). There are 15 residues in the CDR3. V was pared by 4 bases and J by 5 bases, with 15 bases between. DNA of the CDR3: TGTGCCAGCAGCCGTAGCGACAGACTCTATCAGCCCCAGCATTTT. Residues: CASSRSDRLYQPQHF.

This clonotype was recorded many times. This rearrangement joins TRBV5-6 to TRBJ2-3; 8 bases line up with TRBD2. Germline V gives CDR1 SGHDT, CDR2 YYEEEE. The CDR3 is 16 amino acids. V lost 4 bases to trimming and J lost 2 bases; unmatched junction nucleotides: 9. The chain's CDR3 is CASSPSGGGNTDTQYF. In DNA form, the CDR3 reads TGTGCCAGCAGCCCCTCGGGCGGGGGGAACACAGATACGCAGTATTTT.

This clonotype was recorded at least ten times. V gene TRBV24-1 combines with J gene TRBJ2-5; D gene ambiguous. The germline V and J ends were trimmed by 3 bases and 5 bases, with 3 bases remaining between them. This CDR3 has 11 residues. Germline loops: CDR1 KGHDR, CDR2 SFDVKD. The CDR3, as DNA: TGTGCCACCAGTGATGGGGAGACCCAGTACTTC. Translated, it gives CATSDGETQYF.

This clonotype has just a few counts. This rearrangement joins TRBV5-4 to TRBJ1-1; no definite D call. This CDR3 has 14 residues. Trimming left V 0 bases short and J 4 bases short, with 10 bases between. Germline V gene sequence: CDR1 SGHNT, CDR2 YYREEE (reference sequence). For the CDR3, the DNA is TGTGCCAGCAGCTTGGATGGGATGGGCACTGAAGCTTTCTTT. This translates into CASSLDGMGTEAFF.